The rows below give T cell receptor beta chains drawn from one sample of a study of T cell responses to AZD1222 COVID-19 vaccine. Measured with immunoSEQ multiplex PCR; TCRdb has only the in-frame clones, and not every one. The table lists approximately 60,000 clones, 85% of them singletons, with roughly a fifth in the top ten. The starting material was peripheral blood, obtained on day 0 of MenACWY control vaccination. The receptors originated from an adult in good health. CDR3s include the opening cysteine and the closing phenylalanine or tryptophan. D genes are given only for firm matches. The size field is filled for only some rows; it gives once, few, many or a size class.

>NA|TRBV3-1/TRBV3-2|TRBJ1-3|NA
CASSQVVNKSSGNTIYF
TGTGCCAGCAGCCAAGTCGTTAACAAGAGCTCTGGAAACACCATATATTTT
>NA|TRBV5-6|TRBJ1-5|NA
CASSLRTNSNQPQHF
TGTGCCAGCAGCTTGAGGACAAATAGCAATCAGCCCCAGCATTTT
>NA|TRBV15|TRBJ1-6|NA
CATKGGDSPLHF
TGTGCCACCAAGGGGGGAGATTCACCCCTCCACTTT
>NA|TRBV7-9|TRBJ2-7|NA
CASSMTEYEQYF
TGTGCCAGCAGCATGACAGAATACGAGCAGTACTTC
>NA|TRBV10-3|TRBJ1-1|once
CAISESQDLNTEAFF
TGTGCCATCAGTGAGTCACAAGATTTGAACACTGAAGCTTTCTTT
>TRBD1|TRBV23-1|TRBJ1-1|NA
CASATVQGSTEAFF
TGCGCCAGCGCCACTGTACAGGGGAGCACTGAAGCTTTCTTT
>NA|TRBV5-1|TRBJ1-1|once
CASSLWDDTEAFF
TGCGCCAGCAGCTTATGGGATGACACTGAAGCTTTCTTT
>NA|TRBV19|TRBJ2-7|NA
CASRPPNSYEQYF
TGTGCCAGTAGGCCGCCGAACTCCTACGAGCAGTACTTC
>NA|TRBV21-1|TRBJ1-4|NA
CASTGLDRNEKLFF
TGTGCCAGCACGGGACTCGACAGGAATGAAAAACTGTTTTTT
>TRBD1|TRBV6-4|TRBJ2-1|NA
CASSDRFQGALLLSSYNEQFF
TGTGCCAGCAGTGACAGGTTTCAGGGGGCGCTTCTACTGAGCTCCTACAATGAGCAGTTCTTC
>NA|TRBV6-1|TRBJ2-7|NA
CASSDRGGYSYEQYF
TGTGCCAGCAGTGATAGGGGGGGATACTCCTACGAGCAGTACTTC
>NA|TRBV4-3|TRBJ1-1|NA
CASSQEGGRRNTEAFF
TGCGCCAGCAGCCAAGAGGGCGGAAGGCGGAACACTGAAGCTTTCTTT
>NA|TRBV7-9|TRBJ2-5|NA
CASSLDWVGPQETQYF
TGTGCCAGCAGCTTAGACTGGGTAGGGCCCCAAGAGACCCAGTACTTC
>TRBD1|TRBV5-1|TRBJ2-3|few
CASSWGQWELTDTQYF
TGCGCCAGCAGCTGGGGACAGTGGGAATTGACAGATACGCAGTATTTT
>TRBD1|TRBV12-3/TRBV12-4|TRBJ2-5|NA
CASRRTGETQYF
TGTGCCAGCAGGCGGACAGGGGAGACCCAGTACTTC
>NA|TRBV9|TRBJ1-3|NA
CASSFWEHGSGNTIYF
TGTGCCAGCAGCTTTTGGGAACACGGCTCTGGAAACACCATATATTTT
>NA|TRBV21-1|TRBJ2-7|once
CASSKTNTSGSSYEQYF
TGTGCCAGCAGCAAAACTAATACTAGCGGGAGCTCCTACGAGCAGTACTTC
>NA|TRBV6-5|TRBJ1-1|few
CASRRTGDTEAFF
TGTGCCAGCAGACGGACGGGAGACACTGAAGCTTTCTTT
>NA|TRBV3-1/TRBV3-2|TRBJ1-4|NA
CASSQAADNEKLFF
TGTGCCAGCAGCCAAGCGGCAGATAATGAAAAACTGTTTTTT
>TRBD2|TRBV7-2|TRBJ2-1|NA
CASSTKREGLEQFF
TGTGCCAGCAGTACCAAGCGGGAGGGCCTTGAGCAGTTCTTC
>NA|TRBV11-1|TRBJ1-3|NA
CASSLFGRISGNTIYF
TGTGCCAGCAGCTTGTTCGGCAGAATCTCTGGAAACACCATATATTTT
>NA|TRBV7-8|TRBJ1-2|many
CASSLARDFYGYTF
TGTGCCAGCAGCTTAGCGAGGGATTTCTATGGCTACACCTTC
>NA|TRBV9|TRBJ1-2|once
CASSVEFPPIDGYTF
TGTGCCAGCAGCGTTGAGTTCCCCCCGATAGATGGCTACACCTTC
>TRBD2|TRBV7-9|TRBJ2-7|NA
CASSSLAGSSSYEQYF
TGTGCCAGCAGCTCACTAGCGGGAAGTAGCTCCTACGAGCAGTACTTC
>NA|TRBV19|TRBJ2-2|NA
CASSGKANTGELFF
TGTGCCAGTAGCGGGAAAGCGAACACCGGGGAGCTGTTTTTT
>NA|TRBV28|TRBJ1-1|NA
CASSFRVKDTEAFF
TGTGCCAGCAGTTTTAGGGTAAAGGACACTGAAGCTTTCTTT
>NA|TRBV3-1/TRBV3-2|TRBJ2-1|NA
CASSVPAYRGGEQFF
TGTGCCAGCAGCGTCCCCGCGTATCGGGGTGGTGAGCAGTTCTTC
>NA|TRBV27|TRBJ2-3|NA
CASTADSLSTDTQYF
TGTGCCAGCACCGCGGACAGCCTGAGCACAGATACGCAGTATTTT
>TRBD1|TRBV5-8|TRBJ2-6|NA
CASPSTGVLRANVLTF
TGTGCCAGCCCTAGTACAGGGGTCCTTAGGGCCAACGTCCTGACTTTC
>NA|TRBV6-2/TRBV6-3|TRBJ2-7|NA
CASSYGRYEQYF
TGTGCCAGCAGTTACGGTCGCTACGAGCAGTACTTC
>TRBD1|TRBV6-5|TRBJ2-7|NA
CASSIAWTGNEQYF
TGTGCCAGCAGTATTGCCTGGACAGGGAACGAGCAGTACTTC
>TRBD2|TRBV3-1/TRBV3-2|TRBJ2-4|NA
CASSLLAGVGNIQYF
TGTGCCAGCAGCCTCCTAGCGGGAGTAGGAAACATTCAGTACTTC
>NA|TRBV7-2|TRBJ2-2|NA
CASILGQNTGELFF
TGTGCCAGCATTTTAGGACAGAACACCGGGGAGCTGTTTTTT
>NA|TRBV6-5|TRBJ2-1|few
CASSYSRAGGKDEQFF
TGTGCCAGCAGTTACTCGAGGGCTGGCGGGAAGGATGAGCAGTTCTTC
>NA|TRBV28|TRBJ1-1|NA
CASSPHRVTEAFF
TGTGCCAGCAGTCCCCACAGGGTTACTGAAGCTTTCTTT
>TRBD1|TRBV7-9|TRBJ2-1|NA
CASSPPALAGGIDEQFF
TGTGCCAGCAGCCCCCCGGCATTGGCAGGGGGCATCGATGAGCAGTTCTTC
>NA|TRBV5-1|TRBJ1-3|once
CASSVNGLHSGNTIYF
TGCGCCAGCAGCGTAAACGGACTGCACTCTGGAAACACCATATATTTT
>NA|TRBV5-1|TRBJ2-4|NA
CASSWGEVLAKNIQYF
TGCGCCAGCAGCTGGGGGGAGGTACTAGCCAAAAACATTCAGTACTTC
>NA|TRBV6-2/TRBV6-3|TRBJ1-1|NA
CASSLTGTPNAEAFF
TGTGCCAGCAGTTTAACCGGGACCCCGAATGCTGAAGCTTTCTTT
>TRBD1|TRBV19|TRBJ2-5|NA
CASSRRWAGGETQYF
TGTGCCAGTAGTAGGCGGTGGGCAGGGGGAGAGACCCAGTACTTC
>NA|TRBV6-5|TRBJ1-2|NA
CASSYSSVGPAGYTF
TGTGCCAGCAGTTACTCGAGTGTAGGGCCTGCTGGCTACACCTTC
>TRBD1|TRBV19|TRBJ2-1|NA
CASSIRGTGGNEQFF
TGTGCCAGTAGTATTAGGGGGACAGGGGGAAATGAGCAGTTCTTC
>TRBD2|TRBV7-6|TRBJ2-1|NA
CASSLGEGGTHYNEQFF
TGTGCCAGCAGCTTAGGGGAGGGCGGGACCCACTACAATGAGCAGTTCTTC
>NA|TRBV27|TRBJ1-2|NA
CASSDRIYGYTF
TGTGCCAGTTCAGACAGGATCTATGGCTACACCTTC
>NA|TRBV7-9|TRBJ2-7|NA
CASSLAVASYEQYF
TGTGCCAGCAGCTTAGCGGTAGCCTCCTACGAGCAGTACTTC
>NA|TRBV4-2|TRBJ1-4|NA
CASSHALGGNNEKLFF
TGTGCCAGCAGCCATGCTCTCGGGGGTAACAATGAAAAACTGTTTTTT